One and the same sample provided the 32 T cell receptor beta chains below, sequenced in a study of vaccination and CD4 T cells after COVID-19. Noted treatment: approximately 11-day PBMC culture with coronavirus spike peptide pools or control peptides (ViraFEST assay). No antigen is known for these receptors. Once obtained from cultured CD4+ T cells, the DNA was sequenced using the Oncomine TCR Beta short-read assay. Via MiXCR, TCRdb re-called the PCR reads, giving one row per CDR3 protein. The sample yields around 25,000 distinct CDR3 sequences, around two fifths seen once. The sample taken for sequencing was CD4+ T cells from blood, cultured in vitro. The receptors were gathered from a human donor who had recovered from COVID-19.

This sequence joins TRBV10-1 and TRBJ2-3; D ambiguous. CDR3 length: 13 amino acids. The germline V gene has CDR1 WNHNN and CDR2 SYGVQD (reference sequence). V dropped 2 bases and J dropped 4 bases, with 7 bases sitting between them. This CDR3 is CASSEAPSDTQYF. The DNA of the CDR3 is TGCGCCAGCAGTGAGGCGCCGTCAGATACGCAGTATTTT.

A few counts support this clonotype. The chain is built from TRBV5-4 and TRBJ2-7; tentatively, D is TRBD1 (6 bases). The germline V and J ends were trimmed by 5 bases and 1 base, with 16 bases remaining between them. CDR1 SGHNT and CDR2 YYREEE come from the germline V gene (reference sequence). The CDR3 runs 15 residues. CDR3 amino acids: CASSSRGQGSYEQYF. The CDR3 nucleotides are TGTGCCAGCAGTTCAAGGGGACAAGGATCCTACGAGCAGTACTTC.

This clonotype was seen more than once but under ten times. The rearrangement joins TRBV20-1 to TRBJ2-5; D remains unclear. Germline-derived CDR1 and CDR2 are DFQATT and SNEGSKA (reference sequence). Trimming pared 3 bases from V and 2 bases from J, leaving 16 bases between. This CDR3 region has 15 residues. The chain's CDR3 is CSARSGVRLQETQYF. DNA of the CDR3: TGCAGTGCTAGGTCGGGTGTCCGTTTGCAAGAGACCCAGTACTTC.

Only a few counts were recorded for this clonotype. This sequence joins TRBV7-6 and TRBJ2-5; 7 bases align to TRBD1. Germline CDR1 is SGHVS and CDR2 is FNYEAQ. The CDR3 has 15 amino acids. V shed 5 bases and J 0 bases; nucleotides not matched to a gene: 6. The CDR3 DNA reads TGTGCCAGCAGCAAACCGACAGGGTACCAAGAGACCCAGTACTTC. It codes for CASSKPTGYQETQYF.

This chain links TRBV7-8 with TRBJ2-7, with TRBD1 matching 10 bases. CDR1 SGHVS and CDR2 FQNEAQ come from the germline V gene. This CDR3 is built from 15 residues. J gave up 4 bases and V 4 bases, and 7 bases lay outside the gene matches. CDR3 sequence (DNA): TGTGCCAGCAGCTACCGGGACAGGGGTCCTTACGAGCAGTACTTC. As protein: CASSYRDRGPYEQYF.

This clonotype was observed a handful of times. The CDR3 protein is CASSEGGETQYF. Written as DNA, the CDR3 is TGTGCCAGCAGCGAGGGGGGAGAGACCCAGTACTTC. The genes are TRBV11-3 and TRBJ2-5, with D perhaps being TRBD1 or TRBD2 (6 bases each). This CDR3 is 12 amino acids long. V lost 5 bases, J lost 4 bases, and 8 bases lay in between. Germline V gene data show CDR1 as SGHNT and CDR2 as YENEEA.

The chain is built from TRBV6-4 and TRBJ2-1; TRBD1 agrees at 11 bases. CDR3 length: 14 amino acids. Trimming removed 4 bases from V and 5 bases from J; junction bases left unmatched: 1. CDR1 and CDR2 (germline): MRHNA, SNTAGT. As DNA, the CDR3 is TGTGCCAGCAGTGTGGACAGGGGGCACAATGAGCAGTTCTTC. It codes for CASSVDRGHNEQFF.

The chain combines TRBV2 with TRBJ1-6, with a tentative D call TRBD1 (5 bases). This CDR3 spans 13 amino acids. Trimming removed 8 bases from V and 15 bases from J, with 20 bases in between. Germline CDR1 SNHLY, CDR2 FYNNEI. CDR3 sequence reads: CASSAAPRVVLHF. The CDR3 DNA reads TGTGCCAGCTCCGCGGCGCCCAGGGTTGTCCTCCACTTT.

This chain uses TRBV29-1 with TRBJ1-1; TRBD1 is a possible D gene (5 bases). V lost 5 bases, J lost 5 bases, and 12 bases lay in between. This CDR3 has 12 amino acids. Germline V CDR1 and CDR2: SQVTM, ANQGSEA. The DNA for the CDR3 is TGCAGCGTTAATAGGGGAGGTACTGAAGCTTTCTTT. It yields the protein CSVNRGGTEAFF.

This clonotype has only one observation. The chain uses TRBV6-5 and TRBJ1-2; a weak D match, TRBD1 (6 bases). Germline V gene data show CDR1 as MNHEY and CDR2 as SVGAGI. The CDR3 sequence is 13 residues long. The germline V and J ends were trimmed by 2 bases and 3 bases, with 7 bases remaining between them. The CDR3 is CASSYDRHYGYTF. The CDR3 region has the DNA TGTGCCAGCAGTTACGACAGGCACTATGGCTACACCTTC.

This clonotype was found a few times. The chain is built from TRBV5-1 and TRBJ1-6; D is undetermined. Trimming took 2 bases from V and 13 from J, leaving 13 bases between them. CDR1 and CDR2 (germline): SGHRS, YFSETQ. The CDR3 covers 13 residues. The CDR3 reads CASSFTKGGPLHF. Written as DNA, the CDR3 is TGCGCCAGCAGCTTCACTAAGGGAGGCCCCCTCCACTTT.

This clonotype was picked up a small number of times. V is TRBV7-9 and J is TRBJ2-3; D gene uncertain. The CDR3 runs to 16 residues. CDR1 is SEHNR, CDR2 FQNEAQ, per germline (reference sequence). The V end was cut by 6 bases, the J end by 0 bases, with 16 bases between. CDR3 protein: CASRTRLDRSTDTQYF. In DNA form, the CDR3 reads TGTGCCAGCAGGACGCGACTGGACCGGAGCACAGATACGCAGTATTTT.

This clonotype appeared a few times. The rearrangement uses TRBV25-1 and TRBJ2-5; D unresolved. The V and J ends lost 2 bases and 2 bases respectively, with 15 bases between them. From germline, CDR1 is MGHDK and CDR2 SYGVNS. CDR3 size: 16 residues. This CDR3 reads CASSEIRGRVQETQYF. The CDR3 nucleotides are TGTGCCAGCAGTGAAATCCGAGGAAGGGTACAAGAGACCCAGTACTTC.

A remark on this clonotype: The junction departs from germline at one end; a sequencing error may be responsible. The rearrangement joins TRBV6-2 or TRBV6-3 to TRBJ2-1, with D maybe TRBD1 (5 bases). This CDR3 comprises 12 residues. Germline lookup yields CDR1 MNHEY and CDR2 SVGEGT. Here the CDR3 DNA reads TGTGCCAGCAGTTACTCGCTGCAGGGATGGATCTTC. This gives the protein CASSYSLQGWIF.

This clonotype was picked up a small number of times. This chain connects TRBV6-5 to TRBJ2-7; the match to TRBD2 covers 8 bases. CDR3 length equals 16 residues. The V gene's germline CDR1 is MNHEY and CDR2 SVGAGI. V lost 0 bases and J lost 2; bases outside the gene matches: 6. CDR3 loop: CASSYSLAGRPYEQYF. The DNA for the CDR3 is TGTGCCAGCAGTTACTCCTTAGCGGGGAGACCCTACGAGCAGTACTTC.

This clonotype was observed a handful of times. This chain connects TRBV19 to TRBJ2-7; 8 bases agree with TRBD2. Germline V gene data show CDR1 as LNHDA and CDR2 as SQIVND (reference sequence). This CDR3 contains 15 residues. The ends lost 6 bases at V and 0 bases at J; junction bases unmatched: 7. In DNA form, the CDR3 reads TGTGCCAGTAGATCCCTCACTAGCGGCTCCTACGAGCAGTACTTC. Its translation: CASRSLTSGSYEQYF.

This clonotype was counted between two and nine times. The chain is built from TRBV27 and TRBJ1-2, with 8 bases aligning to TRBD1. The germline V gene has CDR1 MNHEY and CDR2 SMNVEV (reference sequence). The length of the CDR3 is 14 residues. After removal of 5 bases from V and 3 bases from J, the junction contained 5 bases not matched to a gene. The CDR3: CASSPGGAYYGYTF. CDR3 bases: TGTGCCAGCAGTCCAGGGGGCGCTTACTATGGCTACACCTTC.

This clonotype was observed a handful of times. The genes are TRBV28 and TRBJ1-2, with 9 nucleotides matching TRBD1. Unmatched junction bases numbered 5, after V lost 2 bases and J lost 4 bases. The CDR3 totals 15 residues. Germline CDR1 and CDR2: MDHEN and SYDVKM. The CDR3 nucleotides are TGTGCCAGCAGTTTAACAACGACAGGGGGCTATGGCTACACCTTC. It translates to CASSLTTTGGYGYTF.

In this sample, this clonotype turned up a few times. J is TRBJ2-3 and V is TRBV6-2 or TRBV6-3, with 11 bases lining up with TRBD2. The CDR3 totals 17 residues. The trim removed 2 bases at V and 0 bases at J, leaving 4 bases unmatched. Germline CDR1 reads MNHEY; CDR2 reads SVGEGT. The CDR3 loop is CASSYVAGGPSTDTQYF. The CDR3, as DNA: TGTGCCAGCAGTTACGTAGCGGGAGGGCCTAGCACAGATACGCAGTATTTT.

CDR3 sequence (DNA): TGTGCCAGCAGTCCTAGCGGGGGGACAGGGAAACAGCCCCAGCATTTT. Protein: CASSPSGGTGKQPQHF. This chain uses TRBV5-3 with TRBJ1-5, with 9 nucleotides matching TRBD1. Being an ORF, TRBV5-3 has a function that is uncertain. Trimming cost V 8 bases and J 7 bases; bases outside gene matches: 16. The CDR3 consists of 16 residues.

The chain has TRBV11-2 and TRBJ1-2; no definite D call. The V and J ends lost 5 bases and 5 bases respectively, with 15 bases between them. Germline-derived CDR1 and CDR2 are SGHAT and FQNNGV. This CDR3 has 14 amino acids. The CDR3 loop reads CASSVSRTSYGYTF. CDR3 DNA sequence: TGTGCCAGCAGCGTTAGTCGGACTTCATATGGCTACACCTTC. Full variable domain (remainder filled in from reference TRBV11-2 and TRBJ1-2): EAGVAQSPRYKIIEKRQSVAFWCNPISGHATLYWYQQILGQGPKLLIQFQNNGVVDDSQLPKDRFSAERLKGVDSTLKIQPAKLEDSAVYLCASSVSRTSYGYTFGSGTRLTVV.

The rearrangement joins TRBV6-1 to TRBJ1-2, with TRBD1 identical over 7 bases. The trim removed 8 bases at V and 0 bases at J, leaving 12 bases unmatched. Germline loops: CDR1 MNHNS, CDR2 SASEGT. The CDR3 consists of 16 residues. The CDR3 DNA is TGTGCCAGCTCCAAGGGACAGACCTTTACTAACTATGGCTACACCTTC. It specifies CASSKGQTFTNYGYTF.

Concerning this clonotype: The conserved phenylalanine or tryptophan normally closing the CDR3 is absent here, so this likely arose from a read error. The chain joins TRBV7-9 to TRBJ2-1, with 9 bases aligning to TRBD2. The CDR3 is 19 amino acids. Germline CDR1 is SEHNR and CDR2 is FQNEAQ (reference sequence). V lost 3 bases and J lost 5; bases outside the gene matches: 17. The CDR3 region has the DNA TGTGCCAGCAGCTTTCCGCCGGTGGGGCGGGGGGGAAGGGACAATGAGCAGTTCCTC. This translates into CASSFPPVGRGGRDNEQFL.

The sample holds a few counts of this clonotype. The V gene is TRBV28, the J gene TRBJ1-1; perhaps TRBD1 as D (5 bases). Trimming stripped 8 bases from V and 4 bases from J, with 17 bases between. This CDR3 is built from 14 residues. The germline gives CDR1 MDHEN, CDR2 SYDVKM. The CDR3 region has the DNA TGTGCCAGCCGCAGACAGCTTACAGTCACTGAAGCTTTCTTT. It encodes CASRRQLTVTEAFF.

The chain has TRBV20-1 and TRBJ2-5; TRBD2 is a possible D gene (5 bases). V lost 2 bases and J 3 bases, leaving 10 bases between the germline ends. CDR3 length: 13 residues. The germline V gene encodes CDR1 DFQATT and CDR2 SNEGSKA (reference sequence). In DNA, the CDR3 is TGCAGTGCTAGAATTGGAGGTGAAGAGACCCAGTACTTC. Protein: CSARIGGEETQYF.

There are a few counts of this clonotype. The chain is built from TRBV27 and TRBJ2-2; 10 nucleotides line up with TRBD2. Germline-derived CDR1 and CDR2 are MNHEY and SMNVEV (reference sequence). The CDR3 consists of 15 residues. V lost 5 bases and J lost 5; bases outside the gene matches: 5. DNA of the CDR3: TGTGCCAGCAGTACAGCGGGGGGGAGGACCGGGGAGCTGTTTTTT. Encoded protein: CASSTAGGRTGELFF.

This clonotype occurred a few times. The V call is TRBV5-4, the J call TRBJ1-2; TRBD1 aligns across 7 bases. Germline V gene data show CDR1 as SGHNT and CDR2 as YYREEE (reference sequence). V trimming: 4 bases; J trimming: 4 bases; junction bases outside the gene matches: 10. The CDR3 runs 15 residues. In DNA, the CDR3 is TGTGCCAGCAGCGGTACGACAGGGAAATTCTATGGCTACACCTTC. Protein product: CASSGTTGKFYGYTF.

V is TRBV9 and J is TRBJ2-3; D is unresolved. V gave up 4 bases and J gave up 8 bases, with 11 bases separating them. The CDR3 extends over 12 amino acids. The V gene's germline CDR1 is SGDLS and CDR2 YYNGEE. The CDR3 is CASSPDGVTQYF. The CDR3 region has the DNA TGTGCCAGCAGCCCAGATGGGGTTACGCAGTATTTT.

This sequence joins TRBV19 and TRBJ2-1, with TRBD2 identical over 10 bases. Germline assignment: CDR1 LNHDA and CDR2 SQIVND (reference sequence). The length of the CDR3 is 15 residues. Unmatched junction bases numbered 2, after V lost 0 bases and J lost 6 bases. The CDR3 DNA reads as TGTGCCAGTAGTATAGAACTAGCGGGAACCAATGAGCAGTTCTTC. Protein sequence: CASSIELAGTNEQFF. The whole variable domain, remainder taken from reference TRBV19 and TRBJ2-1, is DGGITQSPKYLFRKEGQNVTLSCEQNLNHDAMYWYRQDPGQGLRLIYYSQIVNDFQKGDIAEGYSVSREKKESFPLTVTSAQKNPTAFYLCASSIELAGTNEQFFGPGTRLTVL.

The chain couples TRBV19 to TRBJ2-1; TRBD2 aligns across 11 bases. The CDR3 has 16 residues. V was clipped by 8 bases and J by 4 bases; unmatched bases: 10. CDR1 is LNHDA, CDR2 SQIVND, per germline (reference sequence). In DNA, the CDR3 is TGTGCCAGTCAAGTTACTAGCGGGAGAATATACAATGAGCAGTTCTTC. Translation gives CASQVTSGRIYNEQFF.

The chain joins TRBV10-3 to TRBJ1-1; D is unresolved. Germline CDR1 and CDR2: ENHRY and SYGVKD. The length of the CDR3 is 13 residues. Deletions cut 4 bases from V and 0 bases from J, with 6 bases between. This CDR3 is CAISAEMNTEAFF. For the CDR3, the DNA is TGTGCCATCAGTGCAGAAATGAACACTGAAGCTTTCTTT.

This clonotype was counted a few times. The chain is built from TRBV20-1 and TRBJ2-3; 8 nucleotides agree with TRBD1. Trimming removed 0 bases from V and 6 bases from J; junction bases left unmatched: 8. The CDR3 is 15 residues long. Germline V CDR1 and CDR2: DFQATT, SNEGSKA (reference sequence). The CDR3, as DNA: TGCAGTGCTAGAGATGGGACAGGTGTGGGGGATACGCAGTATTTT. Translation: CSARDGTGVGDTQYF.